Listed here are 19 T cell receptor beta chains from one sample, sequenced in a study of T cell responses to AZD1222 COVID-19 vaccine. Assay: immunoSEQ multiplex PCR; the TCRdb copy retains only in-frame clones and omits some. The sample includes around 140,000 clones, 65% to 90% seen only once; the top ten take roughly 8.7%. Specimen: peripheral blood, collected 28 days after the second dose of the MenACWY control vaccine. These receptors all come from an adult who received the MenACWY meningococcal vaccine as a control.

The genes are TRBV7-9 and TRBJ1-5, with D perhaps TRBD1 (5 bases). Trimming removed 5 bases at V and 5 bases at J, with 16 bases between. The CDR3 spans 15 residues. CDR1 SEHNR and CDR2 FQNEAQ come from the germline V gene (reference sequence). The CDR3 sequence: CASSPSTGGDQPQHF. The CDR3, as DNA: TGTGCCAGCAGCCCATCTACCGGGGGGGATCAGCCCCAGCATTTT.

This clone came up a few times. J is TRBJ2-1 and V is TRBV6-2 or TRBV6-3; 7 nucleotides align to TRBD1. V shed 2 bases and J 7 bases; nucleotides not matched to a gene: 2. This CDR3 has 13 amino acids. In germline, CDR1 is MNHEY, CDR2 SVGEGT. The CDR3, as DNA: TGTGCCAGCAGTTACGGGACAGTGAATGAGCAGTTCTTC. It translates to CASSYGTVNEQFF.

V and J are TRBV5-4 and TRBJ2-4; 9 bases are a match to TRBD1. CDR1 SGHNT and CDR2 YYREEE come from the germline V gene (reference sequence). J gave up 9 bases and V 0 bases, and 7 bases lay outside the gene matches. This CDR3 has 15 residues. In DNA, the CDR3 is TGTGCCAGCAGCTTGGGACAGGGGGTCGGTAGCATTCAGTACTTC. As protein: CASSLGQGVGSIQYF.

J is TRBJ2-3 and V is TRBV5-1, with no clear D. Trimming removed 7 bases at V and 2 bases at J, with 14 bases between. This CDR3 region has 14 residues. Germline CDR1 and CDR2: SGHRS and YFSETQ. The CDR3 nucleotides read TGCGCCAGCGCCTTTGGCGCGAACACAGATACGCAGTATTTT. It encodes CASAFGANTDTQYF. The variable domain in full, with the rest retrieved from reference TRBV5-1 and TRBJ2-3, is KAGVTQTPRYLIKTRGQQVTLSCSPISGHRSVSWYQQTPGQGLQFLFEYFSETQRNKGNFPGRFSGRQFSNSRSEMNVSTLELGDSALYLCASAFGANTDTQYFGPGTRLTVL.

This clone turned up a few times. This chain connects TRBV9 to TRBJ1-6; 8 bases match TRBD1. Unmatched junction bases numbered 9, after V lost 6 bases and J lost 10 bases. The CDR3 runs 14 residues. Germline V lookup: CDR1 SGDLS, CDR2 YYNGEE. CDR3 DNA: TGTGCCAGCACCACGACAGGGGCAGCCTCACCCCTCCACTTT. Translation gives CASTTTGAASPLHF.

In DNA form, the CDR3 reads TGTGCCAGCTCACCCGAACTTGGGACAGGAGGTCAGCCCCAGCATTTT. Protein: CASSPELGTGGQPQHF. V and J are TRBV18 and TRBJ1-5; 8 nucleotides align to TRBD1. The CDR3 extends over 16 amino acids. CDR1 is KGHSH, CDR2 LQKENI, per germline. V lost 3 bases, J lost 6 bases, and 10 bases stayed unmatched.

V is TRBV20-1 and J is TRBJ2-7; D is uncertain. The germline V gene has CDR1 DFQATT and CDR2 SNEGSKA (reference sequence). CDR3 size: 11 residues. V shed 5 bases and J shed 4 bases, with 9 bases lying between them. The CDR3 loop reads CSASDGYEQYV. The DNA for the CDR3 is TGCAGTGCTTCAGACGGATACGAGCAGTACGTC.

The chain links TRBV2 to TRBJ2-1; no reliable D call. The CDR3 is 12 amino acids. From germline, CDR1 is SNHLY and CDR2 FYNNEI. V lost 6 bases to trimming and J lost 5 bases, with 8 bases between them. The CDR3 DNA reads as TGTGCCAGCAGCCCTCGGGACAATGAGCAGTTCTTC. Protein product: CASSPRDNEQFF.

For this clone: The sample has other DNA sequences that encode this CDR3 too. The chain couples TRBV12-3 or TRBV12-4 to TRBJ1-1; possibly TRBD1 for D (5 bases). The CDR3 length is 12 residues. V dropped 4 bases and J dropped 5 bases, with 8 bases sitting between them. The CDR3 coding sequence is TGTGCCAGCAGTTGGGGGGGGACTGAAGCTTTCTTT. Translating gives CASSWGGTEAFF.

This clone showed up just once. The CDR3 DNA reads as TGTGCCAGTAGTATAGATATGGCAGGGATGAGACGGATCTATGGCTACACCTTC. Encoded protein: CASSIDMAGMRRIYGYTF. V and J are TRBV19 and TRBJ1-2, with D perhaps TRBD1 (5 bases). The CDR3 is 18 residues long. Trimming removed 0 bases from V and 4 bases from J, with 21 bases in between. The germline V gene encodes CDR1 LNHDA and CDR2 SQIVND (reference sequence).

This clone was seen a few times. This rearrangement joins TRBV28 to TRBJ1-5, with a possible D match to TRBD1 (6 bases). The CDR3 runs 16 residues. V dropped 3 bases and J dropped 3 bases, with 15 bases sitting between them. Per germline, CDR1 MDHEN and CDR2 SYDVKM. This CDR3 reads CASSFTGSSHNQPQHF. The CDR3 DNA reads as TGTGCCAGCAGTTTCACAGGGTCCTCCCACAATCAGCCCCAGCATTTT. Filled out from reference TRBV28 and TRBJ1-5, the complete variable domain reads DVKVTQSSRYLVKRTGEKVFLECVQDMDHENMFWYRQDPGLGLRLIYFSYDVKMKEKGDIPEGYSVSREKKERFSLILESASTNQTSMYLCASSFTGSSHNQPQHFGDGTRLSIL.

This clone was seen a single time. J is TRBJ1-1 and V is TRBV5-1; D is possibly TRBD1 (5 bases). This CDR3 is 15 amino acids long. V was trimmed by 4 bases and J by 1 base, leaving 14 bases between them. Germline assignment: CDR1 SGHRS and CDR2 YFSETQ. CDR3 loop: CASSILGVGNTEAFF. CDR3 coding DNA: TGCGCCAGCAGCATCCTAGGGGTCGGGAACACTGAAGCTTTCTTT.

The chain uses TRBV7-2 and TRBJ2-3; maybe TRBD2 (5 bases). Deletions cut 7 bases from V and 1 base from J, with 6 bases between. Germline-derived CDR1 and CDR2 are SGHTA and FQGNSA. This CDR3 is 12 amino acids long. CDR3 in DNA: TGTGCCAGCATTAGCGGCACAGATACGCAGTATTTT. It yields the protein CASISGTDTQYF.

CDR3 amino acids: CASSQVRGYYEQYF. The CDR3 DNA reads as TGTGCCAGTAGTCAAGTCAGGGGGTACTACGAGCAGTACTTC. V and J are TRBV19 and TRBJ2-7; 7 nucleotides align to TRBD1. After removal of 5 bases from V and 3 bases from J, the junction contained 7 bases not matched to a gene. Looked up from germline, CDR1 is LNHDA and CDR2 is SQIVND (reference sequence). The CDR3 is made up of 14 amino acids.

The chain is built from TRBV30 and TRBJ2-1; the D gene is possibly TRBD1 (6 bases). Germline V gene data show CDR1 as GTSNPN and CDR2 as SVGIG (reference sequence). This CDR3 contains 16 residues. Trimming removed 3 bases from V and 0 bases from J, with 15 bases in between. The CDR3 DNA sequence: TGTGCCTGGAGCCTCGGGGACATAATCTCCTACAATGAGCAGTTCTTC. Protein sequence: CAWSLGDIISYNEQFF.

The rearrangement joins TRBV9 to TRBJ2-2; the D is unclear. Germline loops: CDR1 SGDLS, CDR2 YYNGEE. The CDR3 runs 15 residues. V was pared by 0 bases and J by 0 bases, with 6 bases between. CDR3 DNA sequence: TGTGCCAGCAGCGTAGAAGACTCGAACACCGGGGAGCTGTTTTTT. Its translation is CASSVEDSNTGELFF.

The chain joins TRBV19 to TRBJ2-3, with 9 positions matching TRBD1. Losses at the gene ends were 6 bases for V and 4 bases for J; bases not matched to a gene: 11. Germline CDR1 LNHDA, CDR2 SQIVND (reference sequence). The CDR3 has 16 residues. The CDR3 region has the DNA TGTGCCAGTAGCTGGGGCGGGACAGGGATTGCAGATACGCAGTATTTT. Its protein is CASSWGGTGIADTQYF.

The genes are TRBV7-8 and TRBJ2-7, with 14 positions matching TRBD2. V gave up 1 base and J gave up 6 bases; unmatched junction bases: 5. There are 16 residues in the CDR3. CDR1 is SGHVS, CDR2 FQNEAQ, per germline. CDR3 DNA sequence: TGTGCCAGCAGCTTAGGGGGACTAGCGGGAGTAGGCGAGCAGTACTTC. It yields the protein CASSLGGLAGVGEQYF.

The chain links TRBV7-9 to TRBJ2-1; 10 nucleotides align to TRBD2. Germline V CDR1 and CDR2: SEHNR, FQNEAQ (reference sequence). This CDR3 is 15 amino acids long. The ends lost 3 bases at V and 7 bases at J; junction bases unmatched: 6. The CDR3 loop is CASSFIAGGLNEQFF. The DNA for the CDR3 is TGTGCCAGCAGCTTTATAGCGGGGGGCCTAAATGAGCAGTTCTTC.